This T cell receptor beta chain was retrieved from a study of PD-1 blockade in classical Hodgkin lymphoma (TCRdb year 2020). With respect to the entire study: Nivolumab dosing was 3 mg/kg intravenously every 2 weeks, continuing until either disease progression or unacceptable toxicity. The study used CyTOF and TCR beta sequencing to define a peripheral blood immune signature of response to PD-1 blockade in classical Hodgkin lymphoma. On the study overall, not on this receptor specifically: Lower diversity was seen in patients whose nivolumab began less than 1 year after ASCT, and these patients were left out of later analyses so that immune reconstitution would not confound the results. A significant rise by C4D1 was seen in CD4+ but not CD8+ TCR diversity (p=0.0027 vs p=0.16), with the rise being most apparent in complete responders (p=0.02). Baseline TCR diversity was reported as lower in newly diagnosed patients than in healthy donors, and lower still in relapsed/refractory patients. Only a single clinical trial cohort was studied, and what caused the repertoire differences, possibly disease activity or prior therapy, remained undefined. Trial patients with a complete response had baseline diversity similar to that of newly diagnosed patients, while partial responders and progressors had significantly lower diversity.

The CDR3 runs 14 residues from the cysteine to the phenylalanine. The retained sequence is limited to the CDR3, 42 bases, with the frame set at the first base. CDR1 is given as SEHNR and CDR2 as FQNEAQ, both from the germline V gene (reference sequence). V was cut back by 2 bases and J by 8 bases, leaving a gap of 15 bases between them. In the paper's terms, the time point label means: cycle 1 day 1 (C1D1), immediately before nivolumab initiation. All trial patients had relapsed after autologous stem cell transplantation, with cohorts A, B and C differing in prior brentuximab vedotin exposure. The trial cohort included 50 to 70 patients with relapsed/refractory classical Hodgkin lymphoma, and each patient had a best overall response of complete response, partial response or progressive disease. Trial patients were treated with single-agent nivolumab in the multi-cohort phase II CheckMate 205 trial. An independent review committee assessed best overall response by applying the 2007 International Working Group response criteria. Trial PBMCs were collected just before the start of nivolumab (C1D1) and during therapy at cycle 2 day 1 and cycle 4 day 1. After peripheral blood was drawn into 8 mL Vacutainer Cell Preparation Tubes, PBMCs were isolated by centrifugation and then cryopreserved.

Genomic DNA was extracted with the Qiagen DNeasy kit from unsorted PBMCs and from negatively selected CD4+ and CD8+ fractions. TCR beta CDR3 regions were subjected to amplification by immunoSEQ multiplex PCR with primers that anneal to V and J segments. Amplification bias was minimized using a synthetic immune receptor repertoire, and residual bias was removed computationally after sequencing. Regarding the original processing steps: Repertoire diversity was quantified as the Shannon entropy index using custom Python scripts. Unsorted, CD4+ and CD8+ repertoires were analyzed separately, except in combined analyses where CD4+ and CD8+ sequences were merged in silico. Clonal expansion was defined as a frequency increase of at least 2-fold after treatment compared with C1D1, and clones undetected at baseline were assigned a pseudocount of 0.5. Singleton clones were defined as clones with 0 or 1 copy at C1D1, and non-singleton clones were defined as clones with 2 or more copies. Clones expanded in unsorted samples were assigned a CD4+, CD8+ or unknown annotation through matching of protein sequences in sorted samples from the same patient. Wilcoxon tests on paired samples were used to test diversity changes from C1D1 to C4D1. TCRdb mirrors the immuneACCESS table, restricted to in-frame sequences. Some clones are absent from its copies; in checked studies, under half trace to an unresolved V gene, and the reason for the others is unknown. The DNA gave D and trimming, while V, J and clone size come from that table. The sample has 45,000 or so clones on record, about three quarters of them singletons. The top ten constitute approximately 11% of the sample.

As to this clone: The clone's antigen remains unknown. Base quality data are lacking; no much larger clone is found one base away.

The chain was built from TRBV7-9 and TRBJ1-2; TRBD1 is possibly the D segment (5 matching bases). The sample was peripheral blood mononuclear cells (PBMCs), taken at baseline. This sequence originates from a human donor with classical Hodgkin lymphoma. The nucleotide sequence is TGTGCCAGCAGCTTACACCTGGGGGGGAAAGGCTACACCTTC. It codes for CASSLHLGGKGYTF.